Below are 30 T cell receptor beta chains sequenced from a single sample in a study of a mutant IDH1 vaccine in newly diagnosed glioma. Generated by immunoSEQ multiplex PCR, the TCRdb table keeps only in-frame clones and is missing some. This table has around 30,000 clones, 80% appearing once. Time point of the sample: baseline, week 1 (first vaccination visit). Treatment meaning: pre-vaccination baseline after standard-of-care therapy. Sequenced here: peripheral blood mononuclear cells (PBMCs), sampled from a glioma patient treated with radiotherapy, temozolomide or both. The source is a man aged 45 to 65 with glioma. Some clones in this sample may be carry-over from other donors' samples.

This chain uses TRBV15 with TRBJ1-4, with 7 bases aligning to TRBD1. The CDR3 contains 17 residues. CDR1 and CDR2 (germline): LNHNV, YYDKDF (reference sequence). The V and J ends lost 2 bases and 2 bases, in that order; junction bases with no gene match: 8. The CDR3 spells CATSRSTGVSTNEKLFF. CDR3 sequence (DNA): TGTGCCACCAGCAGATCCACAGGGGTTTCCACTAATGAAAAACTGTTTTTT.

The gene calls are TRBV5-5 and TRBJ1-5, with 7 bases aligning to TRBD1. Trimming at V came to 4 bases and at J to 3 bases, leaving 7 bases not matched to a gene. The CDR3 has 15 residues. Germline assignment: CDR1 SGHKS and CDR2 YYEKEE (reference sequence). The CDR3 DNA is TGTGCCAGCAGCCTTCACAGGGGACCCAATCAGCCCCAGCATTTT. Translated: CASSLHRGPNQPQHF.

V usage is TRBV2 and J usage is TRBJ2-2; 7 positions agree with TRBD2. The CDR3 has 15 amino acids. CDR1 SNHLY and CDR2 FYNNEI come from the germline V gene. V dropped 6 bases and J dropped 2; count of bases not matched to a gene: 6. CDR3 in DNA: TGTGCCAGCAGGAACGGCGGGAGTAACACCGGGGAGCTGTTTTTT. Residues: CASRNGGSNTGELFF. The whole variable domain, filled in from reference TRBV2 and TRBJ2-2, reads EPEVTQTPSHQVTQMGQEVILRCVPISNHLYFYWYRQILGQKVEFLVSFYNNEISEKSEIFDDQFSVERPDGSNFTLKIRSTKLEDSAMYFCASRNGGSNTGELFFGEGSRLTVL.

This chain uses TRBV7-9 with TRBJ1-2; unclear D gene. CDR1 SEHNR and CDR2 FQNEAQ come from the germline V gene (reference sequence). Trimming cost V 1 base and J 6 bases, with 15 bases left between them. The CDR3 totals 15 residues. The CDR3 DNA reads TGTGCCAGCAGCTTAGTAGGTGCTGACTTTAATGGCTACACCTTC. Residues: CASSLVGADFNGYTF.

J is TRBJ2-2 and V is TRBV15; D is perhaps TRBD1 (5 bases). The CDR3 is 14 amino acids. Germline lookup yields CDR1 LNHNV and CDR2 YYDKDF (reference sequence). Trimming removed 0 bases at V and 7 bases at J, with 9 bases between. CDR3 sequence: CATSRDRRGGELFF. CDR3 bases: TGTGCCACCAGCAGAGATCGTAGGGGCGGGGAGCTGTTTTTT.

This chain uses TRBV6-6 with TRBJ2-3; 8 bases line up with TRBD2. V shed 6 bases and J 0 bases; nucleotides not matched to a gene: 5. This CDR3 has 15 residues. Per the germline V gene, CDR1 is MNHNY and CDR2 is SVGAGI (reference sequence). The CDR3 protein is CASSGRGRSTDTQYF. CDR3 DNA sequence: TGTGCCAGCAGCGGGAGGGGGAGGAGCACAGATACGCAGTATTTT.

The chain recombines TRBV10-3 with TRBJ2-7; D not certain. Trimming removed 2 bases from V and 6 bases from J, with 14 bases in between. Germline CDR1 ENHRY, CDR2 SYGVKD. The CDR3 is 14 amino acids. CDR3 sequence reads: CAISEADLSREQYF. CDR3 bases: TGTGCCATCAGTGAGGCGGACCTCTCCCGCGAGCAGTACTTC.

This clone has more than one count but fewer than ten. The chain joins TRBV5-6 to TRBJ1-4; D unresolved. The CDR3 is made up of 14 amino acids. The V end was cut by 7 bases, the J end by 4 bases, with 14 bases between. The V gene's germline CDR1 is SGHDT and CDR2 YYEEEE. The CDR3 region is CASAPGIYNEKLFF. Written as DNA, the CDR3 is TGTGCCAGCGCTCCGGGGATCTATAATGAAAAACTGTTTTTT.

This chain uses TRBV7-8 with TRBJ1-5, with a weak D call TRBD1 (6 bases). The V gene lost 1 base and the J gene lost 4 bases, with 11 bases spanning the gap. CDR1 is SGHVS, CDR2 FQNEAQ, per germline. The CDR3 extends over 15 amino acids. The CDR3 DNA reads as TGTGCCAGCAGCTTAGACGGGACAATTAATCAGCCCCAGCATTTT. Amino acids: CASSLDGTINQPQHF.

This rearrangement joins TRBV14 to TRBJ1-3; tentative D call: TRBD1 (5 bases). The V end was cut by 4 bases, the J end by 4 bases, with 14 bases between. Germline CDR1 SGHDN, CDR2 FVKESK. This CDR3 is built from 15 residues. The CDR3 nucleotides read TGTGCCAGCAGCCCGCTTGGGACGGTAGGAAACACCATATATTTT. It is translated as CASSPLGTVGNTIYF.

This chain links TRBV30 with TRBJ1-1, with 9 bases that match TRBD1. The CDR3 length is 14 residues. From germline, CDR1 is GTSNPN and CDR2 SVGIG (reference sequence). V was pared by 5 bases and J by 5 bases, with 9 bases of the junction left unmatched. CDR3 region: CAWGPGTGKTEAFF. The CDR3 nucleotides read TGTGCCTGGGGCCCCGGGACAGGGAAGACTGAAGCTTTCTTT.

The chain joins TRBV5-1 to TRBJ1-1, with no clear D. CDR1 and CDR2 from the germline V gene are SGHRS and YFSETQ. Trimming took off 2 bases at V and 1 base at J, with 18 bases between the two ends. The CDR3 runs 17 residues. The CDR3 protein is CASSLATGYWGNTEAFF. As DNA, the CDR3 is TGCGCCAGCAGCTTAGCCACGGGTTATTGGGGGAACACTGAAGCTTTCTTT. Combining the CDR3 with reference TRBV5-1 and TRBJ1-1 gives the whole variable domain KAGVTQTPRYLIKTRGQQVTLSCSPISGHRSVSWYQQTPGQGLQFLFEYFSETQRNKGNFPGRFSGRQFSNSRSEMNVSTLELGDSALYLCASSLATGYWGNTEAFFGQGTRLTVV.

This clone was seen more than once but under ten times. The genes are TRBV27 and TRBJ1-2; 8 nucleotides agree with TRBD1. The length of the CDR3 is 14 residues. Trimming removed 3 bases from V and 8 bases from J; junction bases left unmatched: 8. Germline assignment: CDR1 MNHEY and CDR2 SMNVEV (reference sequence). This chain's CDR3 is CASSFSQGAWGYTF. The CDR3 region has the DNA TGTGCCAGCAGTTTTTCCCAGGGGGCTTGGGGCTACACCTTC.

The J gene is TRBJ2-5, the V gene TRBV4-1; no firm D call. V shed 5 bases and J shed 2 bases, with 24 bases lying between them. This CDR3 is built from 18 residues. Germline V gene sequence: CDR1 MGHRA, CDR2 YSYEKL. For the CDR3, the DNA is TGCGCCAGCAGCTCCCGATCCTCCGGCAAGCCCCTACAAGAGACCCAGTACTTC. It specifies CASSSRSSGKPLQETQYF.

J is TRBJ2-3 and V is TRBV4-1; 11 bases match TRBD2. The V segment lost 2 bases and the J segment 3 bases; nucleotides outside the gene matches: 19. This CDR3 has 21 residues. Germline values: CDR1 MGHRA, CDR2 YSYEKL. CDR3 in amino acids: CASSQRSGGPTLAGETDTQYF. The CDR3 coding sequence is TGCGCCAGCAGCCAAAGGAGTGGCGGTCCTACACTAGCGGGAGAAACAGATACGCAGTATTTT.

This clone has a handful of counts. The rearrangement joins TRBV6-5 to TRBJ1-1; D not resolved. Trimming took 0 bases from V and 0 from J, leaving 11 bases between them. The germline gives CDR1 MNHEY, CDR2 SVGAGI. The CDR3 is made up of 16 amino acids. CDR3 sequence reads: CASSYSADRLNTEAFF. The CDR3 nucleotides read TGTGCCAGCAGTTACTCGGCGGACCGATTGAACACTGAAGCTTTCTTT.

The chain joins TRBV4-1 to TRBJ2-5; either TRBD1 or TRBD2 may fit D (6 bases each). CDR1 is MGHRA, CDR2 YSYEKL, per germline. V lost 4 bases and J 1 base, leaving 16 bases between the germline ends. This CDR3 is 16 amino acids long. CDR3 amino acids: CASSPPRGLGQETQYF. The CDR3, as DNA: TGCGCCAGCAGCCCCCCCCGGGGGCTGGGCCAAGAGACCCAGTACTTC.

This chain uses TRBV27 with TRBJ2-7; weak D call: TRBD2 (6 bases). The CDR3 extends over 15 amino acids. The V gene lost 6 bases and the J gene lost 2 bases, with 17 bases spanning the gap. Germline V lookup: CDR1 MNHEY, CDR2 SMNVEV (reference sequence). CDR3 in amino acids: CASSPPGGGTYEQYF. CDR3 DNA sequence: TGTGCCAGCAGCCCCCCCGGGGGAGGAACCTACGAGCAGTACTTC.

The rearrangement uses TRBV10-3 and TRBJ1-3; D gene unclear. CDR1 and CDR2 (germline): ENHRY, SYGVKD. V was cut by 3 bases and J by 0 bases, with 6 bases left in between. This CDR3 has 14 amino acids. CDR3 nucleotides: TGTGCCATCAGTGATAGTGGCTCTGGAAACACCATATATTTT. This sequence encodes CAISDSGSGNTIYF.

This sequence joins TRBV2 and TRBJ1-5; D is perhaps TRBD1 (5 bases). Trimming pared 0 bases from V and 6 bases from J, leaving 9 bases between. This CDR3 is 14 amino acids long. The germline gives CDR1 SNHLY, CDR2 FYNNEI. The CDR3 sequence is CASSEAAGSQPQHF. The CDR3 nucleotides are TGTGCCAGCAGTGAAGCCGCAGGGTCTCAGCCCCAGCATTTT.

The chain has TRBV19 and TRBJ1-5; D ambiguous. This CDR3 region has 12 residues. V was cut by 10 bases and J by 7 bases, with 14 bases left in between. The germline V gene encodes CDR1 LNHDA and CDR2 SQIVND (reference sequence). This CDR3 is CATGLSRQPQHF. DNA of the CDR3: TGTGCCACGGGTCTTTCTCGGCAGCCCCAGCATTTT.

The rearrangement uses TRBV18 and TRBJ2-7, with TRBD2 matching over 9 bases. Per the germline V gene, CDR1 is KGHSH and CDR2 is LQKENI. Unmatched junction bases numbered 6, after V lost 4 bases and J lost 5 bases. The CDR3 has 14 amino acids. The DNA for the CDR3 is TGTGCCAGCTCACAGCGGGAGGTCGGGAACGAGCAGTACTTC. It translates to CASSQREVGNEQYF.

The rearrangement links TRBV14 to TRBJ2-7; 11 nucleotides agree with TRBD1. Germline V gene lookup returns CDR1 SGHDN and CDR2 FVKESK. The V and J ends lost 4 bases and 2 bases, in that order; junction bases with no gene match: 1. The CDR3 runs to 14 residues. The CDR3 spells CASSPGQGAYEQYF. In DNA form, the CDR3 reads TGTGCCAGCAGCCCGGGACAGGGGGCCTACGAGCAGTACTTC.

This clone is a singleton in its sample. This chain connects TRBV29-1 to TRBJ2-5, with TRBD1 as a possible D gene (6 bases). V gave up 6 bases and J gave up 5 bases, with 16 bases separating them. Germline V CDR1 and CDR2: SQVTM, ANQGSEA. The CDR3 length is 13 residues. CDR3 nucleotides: TGCAGCGTCCGCCCCCCAGGGGTGGAGACCCAGTACTTC. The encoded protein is CSVRPPGVETQYF.

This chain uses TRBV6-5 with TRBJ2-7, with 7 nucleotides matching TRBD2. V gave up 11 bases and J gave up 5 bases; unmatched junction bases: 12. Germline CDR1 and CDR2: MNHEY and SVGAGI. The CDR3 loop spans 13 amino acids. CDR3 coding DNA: TGTGCCTGCGCTTCGGGGGGTTCCAACGAGCAGTACTTC. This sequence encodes CACASGGSNEQYF.

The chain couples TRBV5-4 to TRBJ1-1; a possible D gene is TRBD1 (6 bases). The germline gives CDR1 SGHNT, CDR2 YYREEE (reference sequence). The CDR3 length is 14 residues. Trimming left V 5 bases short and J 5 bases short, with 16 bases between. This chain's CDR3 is CASRGGGRGTEAFF. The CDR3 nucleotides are TGTGCCAGCAGGGGAGGGGGGCGCGGGACTGAAGCTTTCTTT.

DNA for the CDR3: TGCGCCAGCAGCCTTTGGACTAGCGGGAGAGACGAGCAGTACTTC. This encodes CASSLWTSGRDEQYF. J is TRBJ2-7 and V is TRBV5-1, with 13 bases identical to TRBD2. The CDR3 contains 15 residues. The V and J ends lost 4 bases and 5 bases, in that order; junction bases with no gene match: 6. Germline-derived CDR1 and CDR2 are SGHRS and YFSETQ.

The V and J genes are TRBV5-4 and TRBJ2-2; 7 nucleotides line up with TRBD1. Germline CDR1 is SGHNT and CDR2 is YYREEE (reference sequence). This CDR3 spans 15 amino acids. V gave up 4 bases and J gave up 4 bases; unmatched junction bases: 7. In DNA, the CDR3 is TGTGCCAGCAGCCCCCGCGACAGGGTCACCGGGGAGCTGTTTTTT. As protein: CASSPRDRVTGELFF.

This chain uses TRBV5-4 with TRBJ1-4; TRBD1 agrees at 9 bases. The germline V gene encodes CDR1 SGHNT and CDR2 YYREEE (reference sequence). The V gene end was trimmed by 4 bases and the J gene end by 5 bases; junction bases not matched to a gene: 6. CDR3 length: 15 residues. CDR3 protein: CASSPGQGVNEKLFF. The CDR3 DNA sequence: TGTGCCAGCAGCCCGGGACAGGGCGTAAATGAAAAACTGTTTTTT.

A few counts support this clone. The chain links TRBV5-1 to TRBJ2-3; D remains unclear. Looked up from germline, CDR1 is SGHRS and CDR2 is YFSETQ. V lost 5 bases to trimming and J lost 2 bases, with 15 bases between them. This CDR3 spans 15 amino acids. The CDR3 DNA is TGCGCCAGCAGATCCAGAGCAGAACCCACAGATACGCAGTATTTT. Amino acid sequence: CASRSRAEPTDTQYF.